The 17 T cell receptor beta chains below all came from one sample that was sequenced in a study of PD-1 and CTLA-4 blockade in melanoma. The repertoire was sequenced with immunoSEQ multiplex PCR; TCRdb's copy has only in-frame clones and lacks some. The sample has around 29,000 clones; around nine tenths are singletons. Sequenced here: CD8+ T cells from peripheral blood, sampled before anti-PD-1 treatment. These receptors all come from a human donor with melanoma.

The V and J genes are TRBV5-1 and TRBJ2-7; D gene unclear. In germline, CDR1 is SGHRS, CDR2 YFSETQ. V lost 2 bases to trimming and J lost 2 bases, with 8 bases between them. This CDR3 is 13 amino acids long. The CDR3 DNA follows: TGCGCCAGCAGCTTAGGACCAGCCTACGAGCAGTACTTC. It is translated as CASSLGPAYEQYF.

The gene calls are TRBV13 and TRBJ2-7, with TRBD2 as a possible D gene (6 bases). The CDR3 is 13 residues long. Germline CDR1 and CDR2: PRHDT and FYEKMQ (reference sequence). The germline V and J ends were trimmed by 6 bases and 4 bases, with 13 bases remaining between them. The chain's CDR3 is CASSVGSGYEQYF. The DNA of the CDR3 is TGTGCCAGCAGTGTCGGGAGTGGGTACGAGCAGTACTTC.

The J gene is TRBJ2-3, the V gene TRBV7-9; no firm D call. The V gene lost 7 bases and the J gene lost 2 bases, with 1 base spanning the gap. The CDR3 has 10 residues. From germline, CDR1 is SEHNR and CDR2 FQNEAQ (reference sequence). The CDR3 loop is CASTTDTQYF. In nucleotides, the CDR3 is TGTGCCAGCACCACAGATACGCAGTATTTT.

This sequence joins TRBV4-1 and TRBJ1-6; the D is unclear. V lost 2 bases and J 6 bases, leaving 11 bases between the germline ends. CDR3 size: 15 residues. Germline CDR1 reads MGHRA; CDR2 reads YSYEKL. CDR3 nucleotides: TGCGCCAGCAGCCAATCTTCGGGTATTAATTCACCCCTCCACTTT. Encoded protein: CASSQSSGINSPLHF.

This chain joins TRBV5-4 and TRBJ2-1; 7 nucleotides agree with TRBD1. With V trimmed by 3 bases and J by 4 bases, 7 bases remained unmatched. Germline V gene sequence: CDR1 SGHNT, CDR2 YYREEE (reference sequence). The CDR3 has 15 residues. As DNA, the CDR3 is TGTGCCAGCAGCTCTACAGGGGACCCTTACAATGAGCAGTTCTTC. Residues: CASSSTGDPYNEQFF.

The chain recombines TRBV2 with TRBJ2-7, with TRBD1 matching over 7 bases. The CDR3 runs to 16 residues. Germline V lookup: CDR1 SNHLY, CDR2 FYNNEI. The J segment lost 0 bases and the V segment lost 8 bases, leaving 13 bases of the junction unmatched. CDR3 protein: CASLTPGDSPSYEQYF. CDR3 nucleotide sequence: TGTGCCAGCCTCACCCCCGGGGACAGCCCCTCCTACGAGCAGTACTTC.

This clone was seen a handful of times. This chain links TRBV7-9 with TRBJ1-2; no firm D call. Germline-derived CDR1 and CDR2 are SEHNR and FQNEAQ (reference sequence). V lost 5 bases, J lost 4 bases, and 14 bases lay in between. The CDR3 has 14 amino acids. The CDR3 DNA is TGTGCCAGCAGCCCCGGAGCGTCGGTCTATGGCTACACCTTC. It encodes CASSPGASVYGYTF.

The chain couples TRBV4-2 to TRBJ1-2, with 10 positions matching TRBD1. Trimming removed 1 base from V and 4 bases from J; junction bases left unmatched: 21. Germline V CDR1 and CDR2: LGHNA, YNFKEQ. This CDR3 has 21 residues. This CDR3 is CASSQVSGWAGTGDVGYGYTF. The CDR3 coding sequence is TGTGCCAGCAGCCAAGTCAGTGGCTGGGCCGGGACAGGGGATGTAGGCTATGGCTACACCTTC.

This clone has a single count. This sequence joins TRBV14 and TRBJ2-7, with 10 bases that match TRBD1. Germline CDR1 SGHDN, CDR2 FVKESK. The CDR3 contains 18 residues. V was pared by 4 bases and J by 2 bases, with 14 bases of the junction left unmatched. The CDR3 here is CASSPVPGQGTTAYEQYF. Here the CDR3 DNA reads TGTGCCAGCAGCCCCGTCCCGGGACAGGGGACTACGGCCTACGAGCAGTACTTC.

The chain joins TRBV6-5 to TRBJ1-3; D gene unclear. The CDR3 totals 14 residues. Trimming removed 5 bases from V and 2 bases from J, with 10 bases in between. CDR1 is MNHEY and CDR2 is SVGAGI in the germline V gene. The CDR3 DNA follows: TGTGCCAGCAGTAGTGAAGGGACTGGAAACACCATATATTTT. Protein: CASSSEGTGNTIYF.

The V gene is TRBV7-9, the J gene TRBJ2-1; possibly TRBD1 for D (6 bases). The germline V gene has CDR1 SEHNR and CDR2 FQNEAQ (reference sequence). Trimming took off 1 base at V and 6 bases at J, with 19 bases between the two ends. This CDR3 has 17 amino acids. The CDR3 is CASSLETGVYGSNEQFF. The CDR3 nucleotides are TGTGCCAGCAGCTTAGAGACAGGCGTTTATGGCTCCAATGAGCAGTTCTTC.

This rearrangement joins TRBV24-1 to TRBJ1-2, with TRBD1 matching over 8 bases. Germline CDR1 KGHDR, CDR2 SFDVKD. The CDR3 runs to 14 residues. The V segment lost 4 bases and the J segment 7 bases; nucleotides outside the gene matches: 7. The CDR3 here is CATSETTGGSGYTF. The CDR3 DNA reads as TGTGCCACCAGTGAGACTACAGGGGGAAGTGGCTACACCTTC.

The DNA for the CDR3 is TGCAGTGCTACGGGGGCCGGGGAGCAGTACTTC. Amino acids: CSATGAGEQYF. V and J are TRBV20-1 and TRBJ2-7; D tentatively reads TRBD1 or TRBD2 (6 bases each). The germline V gene has CDR1 DFQATT and CDR2 SNEGSKA (reference sequence). This CDR3 is 11 amino acids long. V gave up 4 bases and J gave up 7 bases, with 11 bases separating them.

V gene TRBV27 combines with J gene TRBJ2-1; 7 nucleotides match TRBD2. The V gene's germline CDR1 is MNHEY and CDR2 SMNVEV (reference sequence). J was trimmed by 6 bases and V by 2 bases; bases with no gene match: 7. This CDR3 is built from 15 residues. This CDR3 is CASSLTGGLINEQFF. DNA of the CDR3: TGTGCCAGCAGTTTAACGGGGGGTCTTATCAATGAGCAGTTCTTC.

This clone was detected only a few times. This sequence joins TRBV5-8 and TRBJ1-5; 9 bases fit TRBD1. The V and J ends lost 5 bases and 3 bases, in that order; junction bases with no gene match: 15. CDR1 and CDR2 from the germline V gene are SGHTS and YDEGEE. CDR3 length: 18 amino acids. In DNA, the CDR3 is TGTGCCAGCAGACCCCCCTGGACAGGGGAAGAAGACAATCAGCCCCAGCATTTT. This encodes CASRPPWTGEEDNQPQHF.

This rearrangement joins TRBV9 to TRBJ2-7, with a tentative D call TRBD1 (5 bases). The CDR3 consists of 15 residues. V shed 4 bases and J shed 7 bases, with 21 bases lying between them. The germline gives CDR1 SGDLS, CDR2 YYNGEE. CDR3 amino acids: CASSPVGQPTDEQYF. The CDR3 nucleotides are TGTGCCAGCAGCCCAGTGGGGCAGCCCACTGATGAGCAGTACTTC.

CDR3 sequence reads: CASSPPRDPETQYF. The CDR3 region has the DNA TGTGCCAGCAGCCCCCCACGGGACCCCGAGACCCAGTACTTC. The chain links TRBV5-4 to TRBJ2-5; the D call may be TRBD1 or TRBD2 (5 bases each). The CDR3 length is 14 residues. Between the trimmed V and J ends, which lost 4 bases and 5 bases, there was a span of 15 bases. The V gene's germline CDR1 is SGHNT and CDR2 YYREEE (reference sequence).